These T cell receptor beta chains were read from a single sample in a study of graft-versus-host responses after intestinal transplantation. TCRdb's copy holds only in-frame clones and misses some; the assay was immunoSEQ multiplex PCR. Of thousands of clones in the sample, more than 20% were seen once. The starting material was alloreactive CD8+ T cells from a mixed lymphocyte reaction culture, obtained before intestinal transplant. Source of these receptors: a human patient who received an intestinal transplant. CDR3s include the opening cysteine and the closing phenylalanine or tryptophan. The D gene is left open where the match is weak. Size is stated for part of the rows, as once, few or many counts, or as a class when the clone is expanded.

v_gene	j_gene	abundance	d_gene	CDR3aa	CDR3nt
TRBV6-4	TRBJ1-2	few	NA	CASTQTAGGVYGYTF	TGTGCCAGCACCCAAACGGCCGGGGGTGTCTATGGCTACACCTTC
TRBV7-3	TRBJ1-1	few	TRBD1	CASSDRVWVNTEAFF	TGTGCCAGCAGCGACAGGGTCTGGGTGAACACTGAAGCTTTCTTT
TRBV6-6	TRBJ2-7	few	NA	CASSYGGSYEQYF	TGTGCCAGCAGTTACGGGGGATCCTACGAGCAGTACTTC
TRBV4-1	TRBJ2-2	few	TRBD2	CASSQEGSGVTGELFF	TGCGCCAGCAGCCAAGAAGGTAGCGGGGTCACCGGGGAGCTGTTTTTT
TRBV6-5	TRBJ2-7	few	TRBD2	CASSLAALYEQYF	TGTGCCAGCAGCCTAGCGGCCCTCTACGAGCAGTACTTC
TRBV5-1	TRBJ1-5	large	NA	CASSLAFTHTYSNQPQHF	TGCGCCAGCAGCTTGGCCTTTACCCATACCTATAGCAATCAGCCCCAGCATTTT
TRBV2	TRBJ2-3	few	TRBD2	CASSASGSGADTQYF	TGTGCCAGCAGTGCTAGCGGGAGCGGTGCAGATACGCAGTATTTT
TRBV29-1	TRBJ2-3	NA	NA	CSVVGRESDTQYF	TGCAGCGTCGTGGGCAGGGAGTCAGATACGCAGTATTTT
TRBV27	TRBJ1-4	few	NA	CASSFFGTNEKLFF	TGTGCCAGCAGTTTTTTTGGAACTAATGAAAAACTGTTTTTT
TRBV4-1	TRBJ2-7	large	NA	CASSQVNDPDYEQYF	TGCGCCAGCAGCCAAGTCAACGACCCCGATTACGAGCAGTACTTC
TRBV19	TRBJ1-6	few	NA	CATTSGFNSPLHF	TGTGCCACCACCTCAGGCTTCAATTCACCCCTCCACTTT
TRBV15	TRBJ2-3	few	TRBD2	CATVYYTSGRARDTQYF	TGTGCCACCGTATACTATACGAGCGGGAGGGCCAGGGATACGCAGTATTTT
TRBV27	TRBJ2-7	NA	TRBD1	CASSLWGTGAYEQYF	TGTGCCAGCAGTTTATGGGGGACAGGGGCCTACGAGCAGTACTTC
TRBV21-1	TRBJ2-7	NA	NA	CASSLLMLHVLDEQYF	TGTGCCAGCAGTTTACTTATGCTACACGTGTTAGACGAGCAGTACTTC
TRBV7-3	TRBJ2-1	NA	TRBD2	CASSLWLAGNNEQFF	TGTGCCAGCAGCTTATGGCTAGCGGGCAACAATGAGCAGTTCTTC
TRBV1	TRBJ1-2	NA	NA	CTSRFSGLCETYGYTF	TGCACCAGCAGATTCTCCGGTTTGTGCGAAACCTATGGCTACACCTTC
TRBV4-1	TRBJ2-2	NA	TRBD1	CASSQGVLTRKGQHTGELFF	TGCGCCAGCAGCCAAGGTGTCTTAACACGAAAGGGACAGCACACCGGGGAGCTGTTTTTT
TRBV5-1	TRBJ2-1	few	TRBD2	CASSPGGYNEQFF	TGCGCCAGCAGCCCGGGAGGCTACAATGAGCAGTTCTTC
TRBV6-5	TRBJ1-2	NA	TRBD1	CASSYGQGATYGYTF	TGTGCCAGCAGTTACGGCCAGGGGGCGACCTATGGCTACACCTTC
TRBV19	TRBJ1-5	large	NA	CASSQGSQPQHF	TGTGCCAGTAGCCAGGGGAGTCAGCCCCAGCATTTT
TRBV27	TRBJ2-3	few	NA	CASSLWRQAPDTQYF	TGTGCCAGCAGTTTATGGAGACAGGCGCCAGATACGCAGTATTTT
TRBV7-6	TRBJ2-3	medium-sized	NA	CASSRTFKGTDTQYF	TGTGCCAGCAGCCGAACCTTCAAGGGCACAGATACGCAGTATTTT
TRBV11-2	TRBJ1-4	medium-sized	NA	CASSFVWGHNEKLFF	TGTGCCAGCAGCTTTGTGTGGGGTCATAATGAAAAACTGTTTTTT
TRBV27	TRBJ2-7	few	TRBD1	CASSFGTGGYEQYF	TGTGCCAGCAGTTTTGGGACAGGGGGCTACGAGCAGTACTTC
TRBV6-5	TRBJ2-7	NA	NA	CASGQGYEQYF	TGTGCCAGCGGGCAGGGCTACGAGCAGTACTTC
TRBV19	TRBJ2-1	NA	NA	CASSSVGPRSDNEQFF	TGTGCCAGTAGTAGCGTGGGGCCAAGATCAGACAATGAGCAGTTCTTC
TRBV6-5	TRBJ2-7	once	NA	CASSYGDLYEQYF	TGTGCCAGCAGTTACGGGGACCTCTACGAGCAGTACTTC
TRBV6-5	TRBJ2-5	NA	NA	CASSYSWPVETQYF	TGTGCCAGCAGTTACTCATGGCCGGTAGAGACCCAGTACTTC
TRBV2	TRBJ2-2	NA	NA	CASSAGGGRTGELFF	TGTGCCAGCAGTGCCGGGGGCGGTCGAACCGGGGAGCTGTTTTTT
TRBV5-4	TRBJ1-1	few	NA	CASSLGGGTEAFF	TGTGCCAGCAGCTTGGGAGGGGGCACTGAAGCTTTCTTT
TRBV4-2	TRBJ2-7	few	NA	CASSNDQGPGGVTYEQYF	TGTGCCAGCAGTAACGATCAGGGACCGGGCGGGGTAACCTACGAGCAGTACTTC
TRBV28	TRBJ2-7	medium-sized	TRBD2	CASSFSTSGYEQYF	TGTGCCAGCAGTTTCAGTACTAGCGGCTACGAGCAGTACTTC
TRBV28	TRBJ1-1	NA	NA	CASSPRRSEAFF	TGTGCCAGCAGTCCCCGTCGGTCTGAAGCTTTCTTT
TRBV7-9	TRBJ2-1	few	TRBD2	CASSKPGTNYNEQFF	TGTGCCAGCAGCAAACCAGGGACTAACTACAATGAGCAGTTCTTC
TRBV5-1	TRBJ2-7	NA	NA	CASSWTDTYEQYF	TGCGCCAGCAGCTGGACGGATACCTACGAGCAGTACTTC
TRBV4-1	TRBJ2-7	NA	TRBD1	CASSQVEGQGAYEQYF	TGCGCCAGCAGCCAAGTGGAAGGACAGGGGGCCTACGAGCAGTACTTC
TRBV2	TRBJ2-3	few	NA	CASSFEQDTQYF	TGTGCCAGCAGTTTCGAACAAGATACGCAGTATTTT
TRBV5-6	TRBJ2-7	NA	TRBD2	CASSLLAGGPYEQYF	TGTGCCAGCAGCCTACTAGCGGGAGGGCCCTACGAGCAGTACTTC
TRBV6-6	TRBJ2-7	NA	NA	CASSWGSLDEQYF	TGTGCCAGCAGTTGGGGATCCTTGGACGAGCAGTACTTC
TRBV6-6	TRBJ1-2	few	TRBD1	CASRPSGGPIYGYTF	TGTGCCAGCAGGCCATCAGGGGGACCTATCTATGGCTACACCTTC
TRBV7-3	TRBJ1-2	NA	TRBD1	CASSHLGQELYGYTF	TGCGCCAGCAGCCACCTGGGACAGGAATTATATGGCTACACCTTC
TRBV6-5	TRBJ2-3	few	NA	CASSYSATDTQYF	TGTGCCAGCAGTTACTCGGCTACTGATACGCAGTATTTT
TRBV9	TRBJ2-7	few	TRBD1	CASSDGTAYEQYF	TGTGCCAGCAGCGACGGGACAGCCTACGAGCAGTACTTC
TRBV18	TRBJ1-1	NA	NA	CASSPTGPNTEAFF	TGTGCCAGCTCACCCACGGGACCGAACACTGAAGCTTTCTTT
TRBV2	TRBJ2-7	NA	TRBD1	CASSPGTGYEQYF	TGTGCCAGCAGCCCCGGGACAGGATACGAGCAGTACTTC